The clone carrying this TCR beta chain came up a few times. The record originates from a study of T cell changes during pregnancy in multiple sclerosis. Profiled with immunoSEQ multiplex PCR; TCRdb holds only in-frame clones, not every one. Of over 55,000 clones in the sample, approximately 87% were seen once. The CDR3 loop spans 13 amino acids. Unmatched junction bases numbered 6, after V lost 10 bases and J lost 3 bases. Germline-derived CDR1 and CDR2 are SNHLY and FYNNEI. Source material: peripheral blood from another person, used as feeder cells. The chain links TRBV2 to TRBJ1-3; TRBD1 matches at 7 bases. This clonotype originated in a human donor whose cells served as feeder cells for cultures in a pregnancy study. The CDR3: CAIPTGVGNTIYF. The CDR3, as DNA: TGTGCCATCCCCACAGGGGTTGGAAACACCATATATTTT.